One T cell receptor (beta chain) is described in this entry. Its antigen is currently unknown. TCRdb keeps only in-frame clones here, not all; method: immunoSEQ multiplex PCR. The table includes 42,000 or so clones, approximately 84% detected once. The record originates from a study of OX40 agonist ivuxolimab in advanced cancers. About the research overall: In this cohort, patients received ivuxolimab, an agonistic anti-OX40 (CD134) antibody. Mean age 60 years, range 23 to 79; 82.7% male.

Trimming stripped 0 bases from V and 2 bases from J, with 17 bases between. The CDR3 contains 17 residues. Germline CDR1 SGHDT, CDR2 YYEEEE. Whole-study findings and limits: At 0.1 to 3.0 mg/kg, CD4+ and CD8+ blood T cells expanded clonally by week 6.

The sample in question was CD4+ or CD8+ T cells sorted from blood, obtained in a trial of the OX40 agonist ivuxolimab. The TCR comes from an adult with an advanced solid tumor such as melanoma, head and neck, liver or kidney cancer. This chain connects TRBV5-6 to TRBJ1-2; D ambiguous. Here the CDR3 reads CASSLVSGGKGNYGYTF. The CDR3 DNA reads TGTGCCAGCAGCTTGGTCTCAGGCGGAAAAGGGAACTATGGCTACACCTTC.